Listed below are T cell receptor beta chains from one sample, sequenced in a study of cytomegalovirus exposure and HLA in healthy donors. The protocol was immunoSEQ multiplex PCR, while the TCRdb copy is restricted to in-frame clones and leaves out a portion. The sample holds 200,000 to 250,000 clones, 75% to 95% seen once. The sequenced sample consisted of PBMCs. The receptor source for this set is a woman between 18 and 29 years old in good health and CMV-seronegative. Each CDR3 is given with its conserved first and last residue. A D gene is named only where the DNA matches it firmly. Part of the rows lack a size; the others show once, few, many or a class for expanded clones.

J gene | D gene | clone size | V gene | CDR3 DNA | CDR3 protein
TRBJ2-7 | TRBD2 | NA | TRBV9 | TGTGCCAGCAGCCTCACCGAAACTAGCGGGATCTACGAGCAGTACTTC | CASSLTETSGIYEQYF
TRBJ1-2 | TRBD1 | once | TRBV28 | TGTGCCAGCAGTTTCTCCGGGACAGACTATGGCTACACCTTC | CASSFSGTDYGYTF
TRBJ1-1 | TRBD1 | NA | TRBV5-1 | TGCGCCAGCAGCACTCCGGGACAGTCTCAAGGGGCTTTCTTT | CASSTPGQSQGAFF
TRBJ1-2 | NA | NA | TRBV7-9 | TGTGCCAGCAGCTTAGTTCCGGAGAACTATGGCTACACCTTC | CASSLVPENYGYTF
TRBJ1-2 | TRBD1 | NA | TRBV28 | TGTGCCAGCAGTTTTATTAAGGGGGCTGGTAACTATGGCTACACCTTC | CASSFIKGAGNYGYTF
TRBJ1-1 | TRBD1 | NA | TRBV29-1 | TGCAGCGTTAAACAGGGGATGGACACTGAAGCTTTCTTT | CSVKQGMDTEAFF
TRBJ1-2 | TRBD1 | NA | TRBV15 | TGTGCCACCAGCAGGCTTGGGACAGGGGAAACGGCCGGCTACACCTTC | CATSRLGTGETAGYTF
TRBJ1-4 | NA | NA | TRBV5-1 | TGCGCCAGCAGCTTGAGGCGGTGGAATGAAAAACTGTTTTTT | CASSLRRWNEKLFF
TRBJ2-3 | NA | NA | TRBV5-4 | TGTGCCAGCAGCTTGGGGGGGCTAGCGGCGGCTACGCAGTATTTT | CASSLGGLAAATQYF
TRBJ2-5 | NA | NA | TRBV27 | TGTGCCAGCAGTTTGGGCTTTCAAGAGACCCAGTACTTC | CASSLGFQETQYF
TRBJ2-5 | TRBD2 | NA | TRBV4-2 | TGTGCCAGCAGTCTGGCGGGAGATAGCGGAGAGACCCAGTACTTC | CASSLAGDSGETQYF
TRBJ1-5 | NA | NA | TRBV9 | TGTGCCAGCAGCGTAGGGGCAGGGGGCAATCAGCCCCAGCATTTT | CASSVGAGGNQPQHF
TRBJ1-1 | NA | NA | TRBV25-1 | TGTGCCAGCAGTGCCACCGCTACAGGGCTAACTGAAGCTTTCTTT | CASSATATGLTEAFF
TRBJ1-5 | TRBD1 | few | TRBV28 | TGTGCCAGCAGTTTATTAGGGGGCGCGGATCAGCCCCAGCATTTT | CASSLLGGADQPQHF
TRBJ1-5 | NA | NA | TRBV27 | TGTGCCAGCAGTTTTGGGGGCAGCAATCAGCCCCAGCATTTT | CASSFGGSNQPQHF
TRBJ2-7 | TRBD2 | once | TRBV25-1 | TGTGCCAGCAGTGAATGCGTTAGGACTAGAAAAAACTCCTACGAGCAGTACTTC | CASSECVRTRKNSYEQYF